The T cell receptor beta chain under discussion was sequenced for a study of T cell responses to AZD1222 COVID-19 vaccine. Repertoires were generated with immunoSEQ multiplex PCR, while TCRdb's copy carries only in-frame clones and drops some. The sample has 95,000 or so clones, approximately 89% seen once. Second-dose schedules of about 4 or about 12 weeks were combined. The germline gives CDR1 LNHDA, CDR2 SQIVND (reference sequence). Trimming took off 7 bases at V and 2 bases at J, with 12 bases between the two ends. The CDR3 length is 14 residues. The sample was peripheral blood, taken 28 days after the second AZD1222 dose. The source of this sequence is an adult who received the AZD1222 COVID-19 vaccine. V and J are TRBV19 and TRBJ1-3; D is undetermined. CDR3 in amino acids: CASTHTAAGNTIYF. CDR3 nucleotides: TGTGCCAGTACACATACTGCTGCTGGAAACACCATATATTTT.